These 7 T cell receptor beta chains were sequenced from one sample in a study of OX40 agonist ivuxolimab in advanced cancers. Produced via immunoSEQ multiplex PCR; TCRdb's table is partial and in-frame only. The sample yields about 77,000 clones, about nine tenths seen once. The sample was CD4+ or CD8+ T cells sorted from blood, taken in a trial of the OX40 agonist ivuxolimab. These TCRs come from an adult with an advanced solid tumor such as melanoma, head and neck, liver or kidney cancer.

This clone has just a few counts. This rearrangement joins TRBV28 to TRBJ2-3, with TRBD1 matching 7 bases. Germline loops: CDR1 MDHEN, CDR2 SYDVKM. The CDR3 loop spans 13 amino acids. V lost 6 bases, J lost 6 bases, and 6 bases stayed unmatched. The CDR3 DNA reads TGTGCCAGCAGACGACAGGGATCGGATACGCAGTATTTT. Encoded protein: CASRRQGSDTQYF.

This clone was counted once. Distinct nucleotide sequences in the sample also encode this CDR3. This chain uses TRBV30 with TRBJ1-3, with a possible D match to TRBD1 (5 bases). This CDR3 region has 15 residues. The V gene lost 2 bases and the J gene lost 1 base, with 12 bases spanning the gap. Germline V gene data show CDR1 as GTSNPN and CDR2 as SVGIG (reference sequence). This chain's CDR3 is CAWSRDSGSGNTIYF. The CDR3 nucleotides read TGTGCCTGGAGTCGAGACAGTGGGTCTGGAAACACCATATATTTT.

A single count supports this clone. This CDR3 reads CAIKAGELTDTQYF. As DNA, the CDR3 is TGTGCCATCAAAGCGGGAGAACTCACAGATACGCAGTATTTT. The chain combines TRBV10-3 with TRBJ2-3, with 8 bases aligning to TRBD2. V lost 7 bases to trimming and J lost 2 bases; unmatched junction nucleotides: 5. Per the germline V gene, CDR1 is ENHRY and CDR2 is SYGVKD. The CDR3 sequence is 14 residues long.

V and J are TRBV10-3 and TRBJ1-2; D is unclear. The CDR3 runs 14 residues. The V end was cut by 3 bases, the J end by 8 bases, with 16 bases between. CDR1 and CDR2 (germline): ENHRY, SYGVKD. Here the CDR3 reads CAISDLTDHGGYTF. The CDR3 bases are TGTGCCATCAGTGATTTAACGGATCATGGGGGCTACACCTTC.

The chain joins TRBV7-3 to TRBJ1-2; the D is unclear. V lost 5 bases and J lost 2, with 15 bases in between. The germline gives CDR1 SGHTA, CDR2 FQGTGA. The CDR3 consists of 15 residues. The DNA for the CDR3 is TGTGCCAGCAGCCCAAGGGTCGGAGGGAACTATGGCTACACCTTC. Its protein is CASSPRVGGNYGYTF. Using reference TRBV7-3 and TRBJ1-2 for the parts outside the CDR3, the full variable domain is GAGVSQTPSNKVTEKGKYVELRCDPISGHTALYWYRQSLGQGPEFLIYFQGTGAADDSGLPNDRFFAVRPEGSVSTLKIQRTERGDSAVYLCASSPRVGGNYGYTFGSGTRLTVV.

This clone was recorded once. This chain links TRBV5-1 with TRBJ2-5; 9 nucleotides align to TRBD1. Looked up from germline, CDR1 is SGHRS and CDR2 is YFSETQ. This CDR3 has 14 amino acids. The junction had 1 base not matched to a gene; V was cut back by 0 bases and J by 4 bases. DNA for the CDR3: TGCGCCAGCAGCTTGGGGACAGGGGTAGAGACCCAGTACTTC. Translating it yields CASSLGTGVETQYF.

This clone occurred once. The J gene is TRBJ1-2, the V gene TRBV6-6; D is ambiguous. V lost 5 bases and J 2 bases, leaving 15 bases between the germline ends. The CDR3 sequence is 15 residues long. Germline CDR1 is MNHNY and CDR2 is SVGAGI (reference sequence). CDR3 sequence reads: CASSQSSLPNYGYTF. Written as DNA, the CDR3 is TGTGCCAGCAGTCAGTCGAGTCTCCCGAACTATGGCTACACCTTC.